This TCR beta chain comes out of a study of cytomegalovirus exposure and HLA in healthy donors. Whole-study findings and limits: By HLA locus, TCR association rates varied in a later analysis, with DRB1 showing the most and HLA-C the fewest. Cytomegalovirus association was assigned to about 150 TCR beta chains. Presence/absence analyses assumed roughly uniform sequencing depth across donors.

This PCR relied on a set of 60 Vbeta primers and 13 Jbeta primers. Here immunoSEQ multiplex PCR was the method, and the copy in TCRdb shows in-frame clones only, minus some. The repertoire holds 150,000 to 200,000 clones, with more than 75% as singletons. Healthy bone marrow donors made up the donor group. The CDR3 extends over 15 amino acids. In germline, CDR1 is SGHVS, CDR2 FQNEAQ. Trimming took off 3 bases at V and 4 bases at J, with 15 bases between the two ends. Concerning this clone: Its antigen is still unknown.

This sequence was found in a male donor in good health and CMV-seropositive. The sequenced sample was PBMCs. V and J are TRBV7-8 and TRBJ2-5; D is perhaps TRBD2 (6 bases). Written as DNA, the CDR3 is TGTGCCAGCAGCTTTTCGGGGGATTTAGGAGAGACCCAGTACTTC. Its protein is CASSFSGDLGETQYF. The full variable domain, with the rest looked up from reference TRBV7-8 and TRBJ2-5, is GAGVSQSPRYKVAKRGQDVALRCDPISGHVSLFWYQQALGQGPEFLTYFQNEAQLDKSGLPSDRFFAERPEGSVSTLKIQRTQQEDSAVYLCASSFSGDLGETQYFGPGTRLLVL.